The 15 T cell receptor beta chains reported below all come from one sample, sequenced in a study of T cell responses to AZD1222 COVID-19 vaccine. The assay was immunoSEQ multiplex PCR, and TCRdb's table has in-frame clones only and misses some. The data contain roughly 140,000 clones, 85% to 90% of them singletons. The sequences come from peripheral blood, collected 28 days after the second AZD1222 dose. Receptors were obtained from an adult who received the AZD1222 COVID-19 vaccine.

The V and J genes are TRBV9 and TRBJ1-6, with D possibly being TRBD1 (6 bases). V was clipped by 0 bases and J by 6 bases, with 10 bases between them. Germline assignment: CDR1 SGDLS and CDR2 YYNGEE. This CDR3 has 15 amino acids. CDR3 sequence: CASSVGPDSNSPLHF. Written as DNA, the CDR3 is TGTGCCAGCAGCGTAGGACCGGACAGTAATTCACCCCTCCACTTT.

This clone was seen a handful of times. The chain uses TRBV28 and TRBJ2-7, with 10 bases matching TRBD1. The CDR3 has 15 amino acids. The ends lost 5 bases at V and 2 bases at J; junction bases unmatched: 6. Germline CDR1 and CDR2: MDHEN and SYDVKM. The CDR3 here is CASSQTGGEAYEQYF. CDR3 in DNA: TGTGCCAGCAGTCAGACAGGGGGCGAGGCCTACGAGCAGTACTTC.

J is TRBJ2-7 and V is TRBV28; tentative D call: TRBD2 (6 bases). Looked up from germline, CDR1 is MDHEN and CDR2 is SYDVKM. V lost 8 bases and J 5 bases, leaving 16 bases between the germline ends. The CDR3 consists of 13 residues. CDR3 DNA: TGTGCCAGCCGAGCCGCGGGGACCCACGAGCAGTACTTC. Amino acids: CASRAAGTHEQYF.

The V and J genes are TRBV19 and TRBJ2-1; TRBD2 matches 7 bases. Germline V gives CDR1 LNHDA, CDR2 SQIVND (reference sequence). The CDR3 loop spans 16 amino acids. V shed 5 bases, J shed 5 bases, and the junction held 12 bases outside the gene matches. DNA for the CDR3: TGTGCCAGTAGTGCAGGGCTGGCTAGCGGAAACAATGAGCAGTTCTTC. The encoded protein is CASSAGLASGNNEQFF.

The V call is TRBV27, the J call TRBJ2-7; the match to TRBD2 covers 8 bases. Germline V gene lookup returns CDR1 MNHEY and CDR2 SMNVEV (reference sequence). After removal of 1 base from V and 0 bases from J, the junction contained 2 bases not matched to a gene. This CDR3 has 15 amino acids. CDR3 in DNA: TGTGCCAGCAGTTTATTGGCGGGAGGCTCCTACGAGCAGTACTTC. Translation gives CASSLLAGGSYEQYF.

V is TRBV14 and J is TRBJ1-6, with 10 bases identical to TRBD1. J gave up 5 bases and V 4 bases, and 11 bases lay outside the gene matches. CDR3 length equals 18 residues. Germline V gene lookup returns CDR1 SGHDN and CDR2 FVKESK. The CDR3 nucleotides read TGTGCCAGCAGCCCATACTCCGGGACAGGGGCCCATAATTCACCCCTCCACTTT. Translated, it gives CASSPYSGTGAHNSPLHF.

The chain has TRBV28 and TRBJ2-1; D not certain. The germline V and J ends were trimmed by 5 bases and 0 bases, with 17 bases remaining between them. The germline V gene has CDR1 MDHEN and CDR2 SYDVKM. The CDR3 contains 17 residues. The CDR3: CASSIRPVPSSYNEQFF. For the CDR3, the DNA is TGTGCCAGCAGTATAAGACCCGTACCTAGCTCCTACAATGAGCAGTTCTTC.

The chain uses TRBV4-2 and TRBJ1-4; D might be TRBD1 (5 bases). CDR1 and CDR2 (germline): LGHNA, YNFKEQ. The CDR3 is made up of 14 amino acids. The V and J ends lost 6 bases and 8 bases respectively, with 16 bases between them. The CDR3 DNA sequence: TGTGCCAGCAGTGACACAGCTGGGGGAGAAAAACTGTTTTTT. It specifies CASSDTAGGEKLFF.

V usage is TRBV29-1 and J usage is TRBJ2-7; a weak D match, TRBD1 (6 bases). Germline CDR1 SQVTM, CDR2 ANQGSEA. The length of the CDR3 is 12 residues. V lost 6 bases and J 2 bases, leaving 11 bases between the germline ends. The CDR3 here is CSVSRGPYEQYF. In DNA form, the CDR3 reads TGCAGCGTCAGCAGGGGACCCTACGAGCAGTACTTC.

The chain is built from TRBV29-1 and TRBJ1-2; D is possibly TRBD1 (6 bases). This CDR3 is 12 amino acids long. CDR1 is SQVTM, CDR2 ANQGSEA, per germline. With 5 bases removed from V and 5 bases from J, the gap between germline ends came to 12 bases. CDR3 coding DNA: TGCAGCGTTTCCGACAGGCGATATGGCTACACCTTC. Its protein is CSVSDRRYGYTF.

V gene TRBV14 combines with J gene TRBJ2-7, with 8 positions matching TRBD2. Germline V gene data show CDR1 as SGHDN and CDR2 as FVKESK. The CDR3 has 14 residues. The ends lost 2 bases at V and 6 bases at J; junction bases unmatched: 6. CDR3 DNA sequence: TGTGCCAGCAGCCAATCCCTCCGGGGGGGCGAGCAGTACTTC. Translated, it gives CASSQSLRGGEQYF. The whole variable domain, remainder taken from reference TRBV14 and TRBJ2-7, is EAGVTQFPSHSVIEKGQTVTLRCDPISGHDNLYWYRRVMGKEIKFLLHFVKESKQDESGMPNNRFLAERTGGTYSTLKVQPAELEDSGVYFCASSQSLRGGEQYFGPGTRLTVT.

The chain employs TRBV5-1 and TRBJ2-2; 12 bases fit TRBD2. Germline V gives CDR1 SGHRS, CDR2 YFSETQ. The CDR3 totals 17 residues. V gave up 4 bases and J gave up 7 bases; unmatched junction bases: 11. This CDR3 is CASSDIRLAGVGGELFF. CDR3 DNA sequence: TGCGCCAGCAGCGATATCCGACTAGCGGGAGTCGGCGGGGAGCTGTTTTTT.

This clone was recorded only once. The V gene is TRBV20-1, the J gene TRBJ2-7, with 7 bases matching TRBD1. The V gene end was trimmed by 3 bases and the J gene end by 6 bases; junction bases not matched to a gene: 5. The germline V gene has CDR1 DFQATT and CDR2 SNEGSKA (reference sequence). This CDR3 has 12 residues. CDR3 sequence reads: CSASSNRGEQYF. The CDR3 nucleotides read TGCAGTGCTAGTTCAAACAGGGGCGAGCAGTACTTC.

The genes are TRBV19 and TRBJ1-3; D gene ambiguous. Looked up from germline, CDR1 is LNHDA and CDR2 is SQIVND (reference sequence). The germline V and J ends were trimmed by 3 bases and 0 bases, with 12 bases remaining between them. The CDR3 contains 16 residues. DNA for the CDR3: TGTGCCAGTAGTATGCAGTCGGCGAGCTCTGGAAACACCATATATTTT. Protein product: CASSMQSASSGNTIYF.

The chain carries TRBV19 and TRBJ2-1; D gene unclear. Between the trimmed V and J ends, which lost 3 bases and 10 bases, there was a span of 16 bases. The germline gives CDR1 LNHDA, CDR2 SQIVND (reference sequence). This CDR3 has 14 residues. Written as DNA, the CDR3 is TGTGCCAGTAGTATTATGGGCCGAGTCGGGGAGCAGTTCTTC. Translation: CASSIMGRVGEQFF. The variable domain in full, with the rest retrieved from reference TRBV19 and TRBJ2-1, is DGGITQSPKYLFRKEGQNVTLSCEQNLNHDAMYWYRQDPGQGLRLIYYSQIVNDFQKGDIAEGYSVSREKKESFPLTVTSAQKNPTAFYLCASSIMGRVGEQFFGPGTRLTVL.